This entry lists 8 T cell receptor beta chains sequenced from one sample in a study of shared clonotypes between healthy human individuals. Method: immunoSEQ multiplex PCR; TCRdb's copy keeps in-frame clones and lacks some. The sample lists approximately 2.4 million clones, about 94% seen once, with 0.1% to 0.15% in the top ten. The sequencing input was naive CD4+ T cells sorted from blood. Specified subset: CD45RA+ positively selected. These TCRs come from a young man in good health.

This rearrangement joins TRBV30 to TRBJ1-2, with D possibly matching TRBD1 (6 bases). The germline V gene has CDR1 GTSNPN and CDR2 SVGIG (reference sequence). CDR3 length: 14 residues. V dropped 2 bases and J dropped 4 bases, with 14 bases sitting between them. The CDR3, as DNA: TGTGCCTGGAGTACAGGACAGAGCGTCTATGGCTACACCTTC. Its protein product is CAWSTGQSVYGYTF.

The chain uses TRBV12-5 and TRBJ2-3, with D perhaps TRBD2 (6 bases). The germline V and J ends were trimmed by 1 base and 3 bases, with 17 bases remaining between them. The CDR3 extends over 17 amino acids. Per germline, CDR1 LGHNT and CDR2 FRNRAP. The CDR3 DNA sequence: TGTGCTAGTGGTTTGGCCCATTTTACTGGGGGGACAGATACGCAGTATTTT. Translating it yields CASGLAHFTGGTDTQYF.

The J gene is TRBJ1-2, the V gene TRBV7-9; D is possibly TRBD1 (6 bases). The CDR3 is made up of 15 amino acids. V lost 6 bases and J lost 4, with 18 bases in between. Germline V gene sequence: CDR1 SEHNR, CDR2 FQNEAQ (reference sequence). The CDR3, as DNA: TGTGCCAGCAGACCGACAGGAAGTATATCCTATGGCTACACCTTC. It translates to CASRPTGSISYGYTF.

V is TRBV5-1 and J is TRBJ2-1; possibly TRBD2 for D (6 bases). The CDR3 sequence is 14 residues long. Germline-derived CDR1 and CDR2 are SGHRS and YFSETQ. Trimming took off 0 bases at V and 7 bases at J, with 11 bases between the two ends. The CDR3 spells CASSLVAGKNEQFF. The CDR3 bases are TGCGCCAGCAGCTTGGTGGCGGGAAAGAATGAGCAGTTCTTC.

CDR3 DNA sequence: TGCGCCAGCAGTGGGGGGACAGGGTTCTCTCACGAGCAGTACTTC. Translation: CASSGGTGFSHEQYF. J is TRBJ2-7 and V is TRBV10-1; 9 bases line up with TRBD1. V gave up 4 bases and J gave up 5 bases; unmatched junction bases: 9. The CDR3 has 15 residues. CDR1 and CDR2 (germline): WNHNN, SYGVQD (reference sequence).

This clone was recorded once. V usage is TRBV19 and J usage is TRBJ1-2; 10 nucleotides agree with TRBD1. The CDR3 extends over 16 amino acids. V lost 6 bases, J lost 7 bases, and 14 bases stayed unmatched. Germline-derived CDR1 and CDR2 are LNHDA and SQIVND (reference sequence). The CDR3 here is CASRPLGQGYGLGYTF. Written as DNA, the CDR3 is TGTGCCAGTAGACCCTTGGGACAGGGGTACGGTCTTGGCTACACCTTC.

The chain couples TRBV2 to TRBJ1-5; D is perhaps TRBD1 (6 bases). V gave up 6 bases and J gave up 0 bases, with 9 bases separating them. The germline CDR1 and CDR2 sequences are SNHLY and FYNNEI. This CDR3 region has 14 residues. CDR3 nucleotide sequence: TGTGCCAGCAGGACAGGTTTTAGCAATCAGCCCCAGCATTTT. It specifies CASRTGFSNQPQHF.

J is TRBJ2-2 and V is TRBV6-1, with D uncertain. V was clipped by 1 base and J by 0 bases, with 3 bases between them. The length of the CDR3 is 14 residues. CDR1 and CDR2 (germline): MNHNS, SASEGT. The DNA for the CDR3 is TGTGCCAGCAGTGAAGGGTCGAACACCGGGGAGCTGTTTTTT. Amino acid sequence: CASSEGSNTGELFF.